This TCR beta chain is from a study of molecular identifiers for immune sequencing clone quantification. Whole-study results and caveats: More than 97% of effector molecules, versus under 1% of naive-cell molecules, belonged to clones above 20 RNA copies.

The CDR3 spans 14 residues. V trimming: 3 bases; J trimming: 6 bases; junction bases outside the gene matches: 0. Germline CDR1 SGHRS, CDR2 YFSETQ. TCRdb reprocessed the PCR reads with MiXCR, giving one entry per CDR3 protein. The sample holds about 320,000 distinct CDR3 sequences, roughly a fifth seen once. This clonotype was seen many times. No antigen is known for it. Naive CD8 T cell sorting was performed on the CD8+CD4-CCR7+CD45RA+ phenotype. The TCR comes from a human donor in good health. Some libraries in this study had Jurkat cell RNA spiked in. Sequenced: naive CD8+ T cells from blood, with Jurkat cell RNA spiked in. This sample's subset: FACS-sorted CD8+CD4-CCR7+CD45RA+ naive T cells. This chain uses TRBV5-1 with TRBJ2-1; 13 bases are a match to TRBD2. The CDR3 here is CASSWTSGGNEQFF. The CDR3 DNA reads TGCGCCAGCAGCTGGACTAGCGGGGGCAATGAGCAGTTCTTC.